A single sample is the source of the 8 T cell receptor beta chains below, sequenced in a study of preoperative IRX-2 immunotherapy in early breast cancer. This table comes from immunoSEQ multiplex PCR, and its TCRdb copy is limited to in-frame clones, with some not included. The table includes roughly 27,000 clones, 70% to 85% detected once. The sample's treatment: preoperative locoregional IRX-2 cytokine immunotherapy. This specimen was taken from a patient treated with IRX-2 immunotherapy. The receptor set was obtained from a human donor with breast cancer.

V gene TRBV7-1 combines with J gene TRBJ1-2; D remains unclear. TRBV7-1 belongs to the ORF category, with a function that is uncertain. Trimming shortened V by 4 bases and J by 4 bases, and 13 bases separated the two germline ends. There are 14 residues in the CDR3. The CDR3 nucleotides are TGTGCCAGCAGCTTAGGAGCAGGACTCTATGGCTACACCTTC. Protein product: CASSLGAGLYGYTF.

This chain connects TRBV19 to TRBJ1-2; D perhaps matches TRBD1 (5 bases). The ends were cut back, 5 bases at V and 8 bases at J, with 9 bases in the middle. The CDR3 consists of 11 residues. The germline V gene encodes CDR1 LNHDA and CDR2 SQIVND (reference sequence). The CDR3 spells CASSSGFGYTF. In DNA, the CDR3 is TGTGCCAGTAGTTCAGGGTTCGGCTACACCTTC.

In nucleotides, the CDR3 is TGTGCCAGCAATCCATACCAGACAGCTAACTATGGCTACACCTTC. Amino acid sequence: CASNPYQTANYGYTF. The gene calls are TRBV6-8 and TRBJ1-2, with D maybe TRBD1 (5 bases). From germline, CDR1 is MNHGY and CDR2 SAAAGT. V was shortened by 7 bases and J by 0 bases, with 15 bases between the two germline ends. The CDR3 contains 15 residues.

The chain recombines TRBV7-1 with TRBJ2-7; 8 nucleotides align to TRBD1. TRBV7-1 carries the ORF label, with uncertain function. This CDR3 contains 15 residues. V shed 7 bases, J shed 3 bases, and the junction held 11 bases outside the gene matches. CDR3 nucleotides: TGTGCCAGCAACCCCCCAAGACAGGGGAACTACGAGCAGTACTTC. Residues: CASNPPRQGNYEQYF.

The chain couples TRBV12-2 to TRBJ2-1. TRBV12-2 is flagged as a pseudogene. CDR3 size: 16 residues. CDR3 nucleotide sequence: TGTGCAAGTCGCCATCCTGTGGGCGAGGGGGGCGAAGAGCAGTTCTTC. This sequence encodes CASRHPVGEGGEEQFF.

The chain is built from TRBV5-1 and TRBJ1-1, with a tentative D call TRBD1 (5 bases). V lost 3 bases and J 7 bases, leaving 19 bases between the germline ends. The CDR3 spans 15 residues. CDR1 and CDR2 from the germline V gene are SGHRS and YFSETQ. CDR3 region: CASSSGPGIGIEAFF. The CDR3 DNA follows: TGCGCCAGCAGCTCGGGCCCAGGGATCGGGATTGAAGCTTTCTTT.

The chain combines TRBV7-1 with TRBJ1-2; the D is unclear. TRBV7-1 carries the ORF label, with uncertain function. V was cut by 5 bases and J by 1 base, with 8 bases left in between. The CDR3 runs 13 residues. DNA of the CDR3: TGTGCCAGCAGCCCCAGTTATAACTATGGCTACACCTTC. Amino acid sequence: CASSPSYNYGYTF.

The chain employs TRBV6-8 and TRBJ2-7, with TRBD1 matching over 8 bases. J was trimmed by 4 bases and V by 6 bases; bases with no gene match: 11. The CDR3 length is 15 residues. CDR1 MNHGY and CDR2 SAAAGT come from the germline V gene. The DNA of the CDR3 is TGTGCCAGCAGCTATCGGACAGGGAGTTTGTACGAGCAGTACTTC. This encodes CASSYRTGSLYEQYF.